This is a list of T cell receptor beta chains from one sample in a study of cytomegalovirus exposure and HLA in healthy donors. Data came from immunoSEQ multiplex PCR; TCRdb stores just in-frame clones and leaves some out. Of fewer than 300,000 clones in the sample, 75% to 85% were seen once. Sequenced sample: PBMCs. The receptors were sampled from a girl aged 2 to 9 in good health and CMV-seronegative. Each CDR3 is given with its conserved first and last residue. The order of the fields is V gene, J gene, D gene, clone size, CDR3 protein. A D gene is named only where the DNA matches it firmly. Expanded clones get a size class; other rows say once, few or many, or leave the size out.

v_gene: TRBV5-1; j_gene: TRBJ1-6; d_gene: NA; abundance: few; CDR3aa: CASSFGINNSPLHF
v_gene: TRBV6-1; j_gene: TRBJ2-1; d_gene: NA; abundance: few; CDR3aa: CASGEVLKGGDNEQFF
v_gene: TRBV28; j_gene: TRBJ1-2; d_gene: NA; abundance: NA; CDR3aa: CASDGFDGYTF
v_gene: TRBV7-8; j_gene: TRBJ1-1; d_gene: NA; abundance: NA; CDR3aa: CASSLGGQLNTEAFF
v_gene: TRBV4-1; j_gene: TRBJ2-7; d_gene: TRBD2; abundance: NA; CDR3aa: CASSQALTFPGLAGYEQYF
v_gene: TRBV6-1; j_gene: TRBJ2-2; d_gene: TRBD2; abundance: NA; CDR3aa: CASSTAGGPSGELFF
v_gene: TRBV7-9; j_gene: TRBJ2-1; d_gene: NA; abundance: NA; CDR3aa: CASSLARASNEQFF
v_gene: TRBV14; j_gene: TRBJ1-3; d_gene: NA; abundance: few; CDR3aa: CASSRLLMGGTSGNTIYF
v_gene: TRBV10-1; j_gene: TRBJ2-7; d_gene: NA; abundance: NA; CDR3aa: CASSEYAAPGEQYF
v_gene: TRBV7-3; j_gene: TRBJ1-2; d_gene: NA; abundance: NA; CDR3aa: CASSLRGGRNYGYTF
v_gene: TRBV7-2; j_gene: TRBJ2-7; d_gene: TRBD2; abundance: NA; CDR3aa: CASTDPLWLAGRHEQYF
v_gene: TRBV13; j_gene: TRBJ2-3; d_gene: TRBD1; abundance: NA; CDR3aa: CASSLGSRGGPDTQYF
v_gene: TRBV10-1; j_gene: TRBJ2-1; d_gene: NA; abundance: NA; CDR3aa: CASSEQGMSYNEQFF
v_gene: TRBV27; j_gene: TRBJ2-7; d_gene: TRBD2; abundance: NA; CDR3aa: CASSQGTSGPAYEQYF
v_gene: TRBV6-5; j_gene: TRBJ2-1; d_gene: TRBD2; abundance: few; CDR3aa: CASSYAGGNEQFF
v_gene: TRBV27; j_gene: TRBJ2-7; d_gene: TRBD1; abundance: NA; CDR3aa: CASRKGQGGGYEQYF
v_gene: TRBV6-1; j_gene: TRBJ2-1; d_gene: TRBD2; abundance: once; CDR3aa: CASSEGTSGTSYNEQFF
v_gene: TRBV5-1; j_gene: TRBJ2-2; d_gene: NA; abundance: NA; CDR3aa: CASSLGRVSRASTGELFF
v_gene: TRBV18; j_gene: TRBJ1-1; d_gene: NA; abundance: few; CDR3aa: CASSPTGNTEAFF
v_gene: TRBV6-1; j_gene: TRBJ2-1; d_gene: TRBD1; abundance: NA; CDR3aa: CASTPGQGYEQFF
v_gene: TRBV10-3; j_gene: TRBJ1-5; d_gene: TRBD1; abundance: NA; CDR3aa: CATTTGGNQPQHF
v_gene: TRBV19; j_gene: TRBJ2-2; d_gene: NA; abundance: NA; CDR3aa: CASSLSGNTGELFF
v_gene: TRBV5-6; j_gene: TRBJ2-2; d_gene: TRBD2; abundance: NA; CDR3aa: CASSLAGVLTGELFF
v_gene: TRBV6-1; j_gene: TRBJ2-7; d_gene: TRBD1; abundance: NA; CDR3aa: CASTRDSYYEQYF
v_gene: TRBV7-3; j_gene: TRBJ2-1; d_gene: NA; abundance: NA; CDR3aa: CASSLALGSSYNEQFF
v_gene: TRBV6-5; j_gene: TRBJ1-2; d_gene: TRBD1; abundance: NA; CDR3aa: CASSRRQGYYTF
v_gene: TRBV6-1; j_gene: TRBJ2-3; d_gene: NA; abundance: NA; CDR3aa: CASSELEASADTQYF
v_gene: TRBV18; j_gene: TRBJ1-2; d_gene: NA; abundance: once; CDR3aa: CASSPPFPTVQGYTF
v_gene: TRBV7-9; j_gene: TRBJ2-5; d_gene: NA; abundance: NA; CDR3aa: CASSQLGKTQYF
v_gene: TRBV2; j_gene: NA; d_gene: NA; abundance: NA; CDR3aa: CASRLHLSEQYF
v_gene: TRBV18; j_gene: TRBJ1-2; d_gene: NA; abundance: NA; CDR3aa: CASSPPPARGNGYTF
v_gene: TRBV28; j_gene: TRBJ1-4; d_gene: NA; abundance: NA; CDR3aa: CASSPHISTNEKLFF
v_gene: TRBV6-1; j_gene: TRBJ2-7; d_gene: NA; abundance: few; CDR3aa: CASSEAKVTRAAYEQYF
v_gene: TRBV27; j_gene: TRBJ2-7; d_gene: TRBD2; abundance: NA; CDR3aa: CASRDTGTRYEQYF
v_gene: TRBV5-1; j_gene: TRBJ1-1; d_gene: NA; abundance: NA; CDR3aa: CASRPVGGAATEAFF
v_gene: TRBV7-9; j_gene: TRBJ1-3; d_gene: TRBD1; abundance: NA; CDR3aa: CASSSRTGGASGNTIYF
v_gene: TRBV7-2; j_gene: TRBJ2-1; d_gene: TRBD2; abundance: NA; CDR3aa: CASRGRGGLDNEQFF
v_gene: TRBV27; j_gene: TRBJ2-7; d_gene: TRBD1; abundance: NA; CDR3aa: CASSARTGGYEQYF
v_gene: TRBV4-1; j_gene: TRBJ2-7; d_gene: TRBD1; abundance: NA; CDR3aa: CASSQGLQGSWNEQYF
v_gene: TRBV7-8; j_gene: TRBJ2-7; d_gene: NA; abundance: NA; CDR3aa: CASSRSTPDFSYEQYF
v_gene: TRBV4-1; j_gene: TRBJ1-4; d_gene: NA; abundance: NA; CDR3aa: CASSPQGRATNEKLFF
v_gene: TRBV7-8; j_gene: TRBJ1-5; d_gene: TRBD1; abundance: NA; CDR3aa: CASSLVGTGGNQPQHF
v_gene: TRBV11-3; j_gene: TRBJ1-1; d_gene: NA; abundance: NA; CDR3aa: CASSSTGNTEAFF
v_gene: TRBV6-4; j_gene: TRBJ2-1; d_gene: TRBD2; abundance: once; CDR3aa: CATGTSGNKQFF
v_gene: TRBV10-3; j_gene: TRBJ2-3; d_gene: NA; abundance: NA; CDR3aa: CAISESIRGGAQTSTDTQYF
v_gene: TRBV9; j_gene: TRBJ2-1; d_gene: TRBD1; abundance: NA; CDR3aa: CASSAGGSSYNEQFF
v_gene: TRBV9; j_gene: TRBJ2-7; d_gene: TRBD2; abundance: NA; CDR3aa: CASSRGDSYEQYF
v_gene: TRBV13; j_gene: TRBJ1-6; d_gene: NA; abundance: few; CDR3aa: CASSPGPGNNSPLHF
v_gene: TRBV25-1; j_gene: TRBJ2-3; d_gene: TRBD2; abundance: NA; CDR3aa: CASSDLRGGPDTQYF